This TCR beta chain was found in a study of regulatory T cells in long-lasting Graves disease. CDR3-region Arm-PCR and iRepertoire HTBI primers produced the TCR beta libraries. TCRdb called the multiplex PCR reads again in MiXCR, with one record for every CDR3 protein. The sample yields 400,000 to 500,000 distinct CDR3 sequences, 21% seen once. Between the trimmed V and J ends, which lost 3 bases and 3 bases, there was a span of 20 bases. This CDR3 spans 16 amino acids. Germline values: CDR1 DFQATT, CDR2 SNEGSKA (reference sequence). Worth noting for this clonotype: The target antigen is unknown.

Time point described: persistent/refractory GD, antithyroid drugs over 5 years with positive TRAb. Researchers made the TCR library from RNA that was extracted from PBMCs. Findings and limits, study-wide: New patients shared fewer public clonotypes (roughly 990) than persistent patients did (around 2,900).

The origin of this receptor is a female donor with Graves disease. The sequenced sample was peripheral blood mononuclear cells (PBMCs), obtained when the disease was refractory, from a patient treated with antithyroid drugs. The V gene is TRBV20-1, the J gene TRBJ1-1; possible D gene TRBD1, 6 bases. The CDR3 DNA reads TGCAGTGCTAGTGTGTGGGGGGGCGCCCCGGACACTGAAGCTTTCTTT. This sequence encodes CSASVWGGAPDTEAFF.